This section outlines one TCR beta chain sequence together with its context. The repertoire was sequenced with immunoSEQ multiplex PCR; TCRdb's copy has only in-frame clones and lacks some. This sample carries over 100,000 clones, 88% of them seen once, and the ten largest clones take about 3.4%. The sample belongs to a study of control samples from healthy donors and cancer patients. The CDR3 totals 15 residues. Trimming took 1 base from V and 4 from J; bases not matched to a gene: 6. Germline V lookup: CDR1 SEHNR, CDR2 FQNEAQ (reference sequence). The sequence was collected from a man in his fifties in good health. This chain uses TRBV7-9 with TRBJ1-2; 7 bases are shared with TRBD1. The specimen was blood. CDR3: CASSLERSGGYGYTF. CDR3 in DNA: TGTGCCAGCAGCTTAGAACGTTCAGGGGGCTATGGCTACACCTTC. The full variable domain, in which reference TRBV7-9 and TRBJ1-2 provide the parts outside the CDR3, is DTGVSQNPRHKITKRGQNVTFRCDPISEHNRLYWYRQTLGQGPEFLTYFQNEAQLEKSRLLSDRFSAERPKGSFSTLEIQRTEQGDSAMYLCASSLERSGGYGYTFGSGTRLTVV.